One and the same sample provided the 17 T cell receptor beta chains below, sequenced in a study of shared clonotypes between healthy human individuals. TCRdb keeps only in-frame clones here, not all; method: immunoSEQ multiplex PCR. The sample holds approximately 500,000 clones; 70% to 85% are singletons and the top ten take around 12%. The source material was PBMCs. These receptors were taken from a woman in her thirties or forties in good health. Some clones in this sample may be carry-over from other donors' samples.

The gene calls are TRBV7-2 and TRBJ2-7; D not certain. V was pared by 7 bases and J by 3 bases, with 13 bases between. The length of the CDR3 is 13 residues. Germline V lookup: CDR1 SGHTA, CDR2 FQGNSA. The CDR3 DNA sequence: TGTGCCAGCAACAGTCGGCCGGGCTACGAGCAGTACTTC. Protein product: CASNSRPGYEQYF. The full variable domain, its missing parts supplied by reference TRBV7-2 and TRBJ2-7, is GAGVSQSPSNKVTEKGKDVELRCDPISGHTALYWYRQSLGQGLEFLIYFQGNSAPDKSGLPSDRFSAERTGGSVSTLTIQRTQQEDSAVYLCASNSRPGYEQYFGPGTRLTVT.

To note about this clone: Other DNA sequences in this sample translate to the same CDR3. The rearrangement joins TRBV7-9 to TRBJ2-1; the D gene could be TRBD1 or TRBD2 (5 bases each). V lost 0 bases and J lost 2, with 11 bases in between. The CDR3 consists of 16 residues. Germline V lookup: CDR1 SEHNR, CDR2 FQNEAQ (reference sequence). CDR3 in amino acids: CASSLALAGTYNEQFF. The CDR3 DNA reads TGTGCCAGCAGCTTAGCGCTAGCAGGGACCTACAATGAGCAGTTCTTC.

The V gene is TRBV7-8, the J gene TRBJ2-5; 9 bases agree with TRBD1. This CDR3 has 15 amino acids. CDR1 SGHVS and CDR2 FQNEAQ come from the germline V gene. V lost 5 bases and J lost 4; bases outside the gene matches: 8. The CDR3 region has the DNA TGTGCCAGCAGCCCTACGGGACAGGGAAGAGAGACCCAGTACTTC. It codes for CASSPTGQGRETQYF.

The chain uses TRBV7-3 and TRBJ2-3; D perhaps matches TRBD1 (6 bases). With 1 base removed from V and 0 bases from J, the gap between germline ends came to 8 bases. The CDR3 extends over 15 amino acids. The germline CDR1 and CDR2 sequences are SGHTA and FQGTGA. The CDR3 nucleotides read TGTGCCAGCAGCTTAATGGGACACAGCACAGATACGCAGTATTTT. This encodes CASSLMGHSTDTQYF.

The rearrangement links TRBV7-2 to TRBJ2-7, with D possibly being TRBD2 (6 bases). The CDR3 consists of 15 residues. V lost 5 bases to trimming and J lost 1 base, with 15 bases between them. Germline-derived CDR1 and CDR2 are SGHTA and FQGNSA. CDR3 nucleotide sequence: TGTGCCAGCAGCCCCCGGGTAGCGGTATCCTACGAGCAGTACTTC. Translation gives CASSPRVAVSYEQYF.

The J gene is TRBJ2-3, the V gene TRBV9, with TRBD2 identical over 8 bases. The CDR3 is made up of 15 amino acids. The J segment lost 1 base and the V segment lost 0 bases, leaving 1 base of the junction unmatched. Germline CDR1 is SGDLS and CDR2 is YYNGEE. The CDR3 loop reads CASSVATSGTDTQYF. The CDR3 DNA sequence: TGTGCCAGCAGCGTAGCGACTAGCGGCACAGATACGCAGTATTTT. The variable domain in full, completed from reference TRBV9 and TRBJ2-3, reads DSGVTQTPKHLITATGQRVTLRCSPRSGDLSVYWYQQSLDQGLQFLIQYYNGEERAKGNILERFSAQQFPDLHSELNLSSLELGDSALYFCASSVATSGTDTQYFGPGTRLTVL.

Comment on this clone: A far larger clone is off by one base, so a read error is likely. The same CDR3 can be traced to other DNA sequences in this sample. J is TRBJ2-1 and V is TRBV2; D may correspond to TRBD1 or TRBD2 (5 bases each). CDR1 is SNHLY and CDR2 is FYNNEI in the germline V gene. The CDR3 runs 13 residues. The V end was cut by 9 bases, the J end by 6 bases, with 15 bases between. The CDR3 sequence is CARLLGAGNEQFF. The CDR3 coding sequence is TGTGCCAGGCTACTAGGGGCGGGCAATGAGCAGTTCTTC.

V and J are TRBV7-9 and TRBJ2-1; D remains unclear. The V end lost 2 bases, the J end lost 2 bases, and 10 bases lay between the germline ends. Germline lookup yields CDR1 SEHNR and CDR2 FQNEAQ (reference sequence). The CDR3 runs to 15 residues. The CDR3, as DNA: TGTGCCAGCAGCTTATGGGGTTCCGCCTACAATGAGCAGTTCTTC. Amino acids: CASSLWGSAYNEQFF.

For this clone: This CDR3 is also generated by other DNA sequences in the sample. The rearrangement links TRBV28 to TRBJ1-5; a possible D gene is TRBD1 (6 bases). CDR1 MDHEN and CDR2 SYDVKM come from the germline V gene. The V and J ends lost 3 bases and 7 bases respectively, with 7 bases between them. The CDR3 is 12 amino acids. CDR3 residues: CASSLQGQPQHF. DNA for the CDR3: TGTGCCAGCAGTTTGCAGGGGCAGCCCCAGCATTTT. The complete variable domain, with remaining parts taken from reference TRBV28 and TRBJ1-5, reads DVKVTQSSRYLVKRTGEKVFLECVQDMDHENMFWYRQDPGLGLRLIYFSYDVKMKEKGDIPEGYSVSREKKERFSLILESASTNQTSMYLCASSLQGQPQHFGDGTRLSIL.

V usage is TRBV29-1 and J usage is TRBJ2-1, with D unclear. The germline CDR1 and CDR2 sequences are SQVTM and ANQGSEA. The ends were cut back, 1 base at V and 9 bases at J, with 7 bases in the middle. The CDR3 consists of 11 residues. The CDR3 DNA is TGCAGCGTTGAAGTCGGGTTTGAGCAGTTCTTC. It is translated as CSVEVGFEQFF.

This chain joins TRBV15 and TRBJ2-1; 10 nucleotides agree with TRBD1. The CDR3 consists of 16 residues. The junction had 9 bases not matched to a gene; V was cut back by 6 bases and J by 4 bases. CDR1 is LNHNV, CDR2 YYDKDF, per germline (reference sequence). The CDR3 DNA reads TGTGCCACCAGTTACGGGGGGGACAGGGGATACAATGAGCAGTTCTTC. This sequence encodes CATSYGGDRGYNEQFF. Full variable domain (remainder filled in from reference TRBV15 and TRBJ2-1): DAMVIQNPRYQVTQFGKPVTLSCSQTLNHNVMYWYQQKSSQAPKLLFHYYDKDFNNEADTPDNFQSRRPNTSFCFLDIRSPGLGDTAMYLCATSYGGDRGYNEQFFGPGTRLTVL.

The chain employs TRBV7-9 and TRBJ2-3; no reliable D call. The CDR3 runs to 13 residues. V was shortened by 0 bases and J by 4 bases, with 5 bases between the two germline ends. In germline, CDR1 is SEHNR, CDR2 FQNEAQ (reference sequence). The DNA of the CDR3 is TGTGCCAGCAGCTTAGCAACGCCAGATACGCAGTATTTT. Amino acids: CASSLATPDTQYF.

The V and J genes are TRBV7-2 and TRBJ2-7, with D possibly TRBD1 on 6 matching bases. The germline CDR1 and CDR2 sequences are SGHTA and FQGNSA. Trimming left V 5 bases short and J 0 bases short, with 14 bases between. The CDR3 extends over 15 amino acids. CDR3: CASSQDGTSSYEQYF. CDR3 coding DNA: TGTGCCAGCAGCCAAGACGGGACATCCTCCTACGAGCAGTACTTC. Based on the CDR3 plus reference TRBV7-2 and TRBJ2-7, the full variable domain is GAGVSQSPSNKVTEKGKDVELRCDPISGHTALYWYRQSLGQGLEFLIYFQGNSAPDKSGLPSDRFSAERTGGSVSTLTIQRTQQEDSAVYLCASSQDGTSSYEQYFGPGTRLTVT.

In this sample, this clone turned up once. DNA of the CDR3: TGTGCCAGCAGATCGGACTACCCACCAGAGACCCAGTACTTC. Residues: CASRSDYPPETQYF. This rearrangement joins TRBV28 to TRBJ2-5, with a possible D match to TRBD2 (6 bases). V lost 6 bases and J 4 bases, leaving 15 bases between the germline ends. The CDR3 is 14 residues long. CDR1 and CDR2 (germline): MDHEN, SYDVKM.

This clone has just one count. This sequence joins TRBV7-9 and TRBJ2-3; 8 positions match TRBD1. Trimming at V came to 5 bases and at J to 5 bases, leaving 0 bases not matched to a gene. The CDR3 covers 12 residues. Germline V gives CDR1 SEHNR, CDR2 FQNEAQ (reference sequence). CDR3 DNA: TGTGCCAGCAGCGACAGGGGAGATACGCAGTATTTT. Its protein product is CASSDRGDTQYF.

V usage is TRBV5-1 and J usage is TRBJ2-3, with D perhaps matching TRBD2 (5 bases). V gave up 4 bases and J gave up 2 bases, with 11 bases separating them. This CDR3 is built from 14 residues. Germline-derived CDR1 and CDR2 are SGHRS and YFSETQ. The CDR3 coding sequence is TGCGCCAGCAGCACCGGACTTCCCACAGATACGCAGTATTTT. This codes for CASSTGLPTDTQYF. Filled out from reference TRBV5-1 and TRBJ2-3, the complete variable domain reads KAGVTQTPRYLIKTRGQQVTLSCSPISGHRSVSWYQQTPGQGLQFLFEYFSETQRNKGNFPGRFSGRQFSNSRSEMNVSTLELGDSALYLCASSTGLPTDTQYFGPGTRLTVL.

A remark on this clone: Other DNA sequences in this sample translate to the same CDR3. The chain couples TRBV7-2 to TRBJ2-4; tentative D call: TRBD2 (7 bases). Germline-derived CDR1 and CDR2 are SGHTA and FQGNSA. This CDR3 is 16 amino acids long. V was pared by 4 bases and J by 0 bases, with 13 bases between. CDR3 DNA sequence: TGTGCCAGCAGCTCAAGGGGAGGGGGAGCCAAAAACATTCAGTACTTC. Translated, it gives CASSSRGGGAKNIQYF.